This T cell receptor (beta chain) was captured by sequencing in a study of shared T cell receptors in the human thymus. Sequenced by immunoSEQ multiplex PCR; TCRdb stores in-frame clones only, minus some. This table holds 500,000 to 850,000 clones, roughly 86% found once. This same sample was also part of a study on human thymus T cells. From that report: Corrective surgery for congenital heart defects was being performed on the healthy Finnish infants who were the donors. Thymic tissue was derived from resections collected during corrective heart surgery. What appeared biased in thymic and blood repertoires was the usage of V and J genes. Related research described strongly overlapping thymic repertoires in unrelated people.

The material sequenced was thymocytes. This sequence was found in a boy less than two years old with a congenital heart defect.

CDR3 nucleotide sequence: TGTGCCAGCAGTTTGCGGGGACAGGGGGCTCCCAGGGCAATGTTCTTC. Translation gives CASSLRGQGAPRAMFF. The V and J genes are TRBV28 and TRBJ2-1; 12 bases align to TRBD1. Germline V gene sequence: CDR1 MDHEN, CDR2 SYDVKM. J lost 15 bases, V lost 3 bases, and 15 bases had no gene match. The CDR3 is 16 residues long.